Shown below are 15 T cell receptor beta chains from a single sample sequenced in a study of shared clonotypes between healthy human individuals. TCRdb's copy holds only in-frame clones and misses some; the assay was immunoSEQ multiplex PCR. Of about 2 million clones in the sample, about 94% were seen once. Naive CD8 populations comprised CD45RO-negative cells positively selected for CCR7, excluding terminally differentiated effector memory CD45RA+ cells. Sample: naive CD8+ T cells sorted from blood. The receptors originated from a man aged 18 to 35 in good health.

The chain has TRBV11-2 and TRBJ2-1, with 7 positions matching TRBD1. Germline CDR1 is SGHAT and CDR2 is FQNNGV. This CDR3 spans 16 amino acids. The ends lost 5 bases at V and 5 bases at J; junction bases unmatched: 12. CDR3 sequence: CASSPSDREKDNEQFF. The CDR3 DNA follows: TGTGCCAGCAGCCCCTCCGACAGGGAGAAGGACAATGAGCAGTTCTTC.

The chain combines TRBV2 with TRBJ2-1; D remains ambiguous. Looked up from germline, CDR1 is SNHLY and CDR2 is FYNNEI. The CDR3 consists of 11 residues. Trimming removed 3 bases from V and 10 bases from J, with 7 bases in between. CDR3 loop: CASSDRPEQFF. The CDR3 nucleotides are TGTGCCAGCAGTGATAGACCGGAGCAGTTCTTC.

The chain has TRBV4-3 and TRBJ2-1; no clear D gene. CDR1 and CDR2 (germline): LGHNA, YSLEER. The CDR3 runs to 13 residues. V lost 0 bases to trimming and J lost 9 bases, with 9 bases between them. The CDR3 bases are TGCGCCAGCAGCCAAGATCGGTCTGTTGAGCAGTTCTTC. Translated, it gives CASSQDRSVEQFF.

The chain combines TRBV29-1 with TRBJ2-7; 8 bases agree with TRBD1. The V and J ends lost 0 bases and 2 bases, in that order; junction bases with no gene match: 3. This CDR3 is 14 amino acids long. CDR1 and CDR2 (germline): SQVTM, ANQGSEA. The CDR3 bases are TGCAGCGTTGAAGATACAGGGGGTACCTACGAGCAGTACTTC. Translation: CSVEDTGGTYEQYF.

The V call is TRBV7-9, the J call TRBJ2-1; D not certain. Trimming left V 5 bases short and J 0 bases short, with 14 bases between. Germline CDR1 reads SEHNR; CDR2 reads FQNEAQ (reference sequence). CDR3 length: 16 residues. CDR3 in DNA: TGTGCCAGCAGCCCCCCCATTTACATCTCCTACAATGAGCAGTTCTTC. Its protein is CASSPPIYISYNEQFF. The whole variable domain, remainder taken from reference TRBV7-9 and TRBJ2-1, is DTGVSQNPRHKITKRGQNVTFRCDPISEHNRLYWYRQTLGQGPEFLTYFQNEAQLEKSRLLSDRFSAERPKGSFSTLEIQRTEQGDSAMYLCASSPPIYISYNEQFFGPGTRLTVL.

The CDR3 sequence is CASSYYQGPDTQYF. DNA for the CDR3: TGTGCCAGCAGCTATTATCAGGGCCCAGATACGCAGTATTTT. V usage is TRBV5-4 and J usage is TRBJ2-3; possibly TRBD1 for D (5 bases). The germline V gene encodes CDR1 SGHNT and CDR2 YYREEE (reference sequence). The CDR3 totals 14 residues. V gave up 3 bases and J gave up 4 bases, with 12 bases separating them.

The rearrangement joins TRBV30 to TRBJ1-5, with D possibly TRBD1 on 6 matching bases. There are 14 residues in the CDR3. The V end lost 4 bases, the J end lost 0 bases, and 10 bases lay between the germline ends. The germline gives CDR1 GTSNPN, CDR2 SVGIG (reference sequence). For the CDR3, the DNA is TGTGCCTGGAATCACAGGGATAGCAATCAGCCCCAGCATTTT. Protein product: CAWNHRDSNQPQHF.

The V and J genes are TRBV7-8 and TRBJ2-1; 12 bases are shared with TRBD2. V dropped 5 bases and J dropped 4; count of bases not matched to a gene: 6. This CDR3 spans 16 amino acids. Germline CDR1 is SGHVS and CDR2 is FQNEAQ. The CDR3 DNA reads as TGTGCCAGCAGCCTTCCGACTAGCGGGGGATACAATGAGCAGTTCTTC. Translating it yields CASSLPTSGGYNEQFF. Full variable domain (rest looked up from reference TRBV7-8 and TRBJ2-1): GAGVSQSPRYKVAKRGQDVALRCDPISGHVSLFWYQQALGQGPEFLTYFQNEAQLDKSGLPSDRFFAERPEGSVSTLKIQRTQQEDSAVYLCASSLPTSGGYNEQFFGPGTRLTVL.

The chain has TRBV6-5 and TRBJ1-2, with D tentatively TRBD1 (5 bases). There are 16 residues in the CDR3. V lost 2 bases to trimming and J lost 0 bases, with 13 bases between them. Germline CDR1 and CDR2: MNHEY and SVGAGI. The chain's CDR3 is CASSYLIGTTNYGYTF. In nucleotides, the CDR3 is TGTGCCAGCAGTTACCTTATCGGGACGACTAACTATGGCTACACCTTC.

This chain uses TRBV7-9 with TRBJ2-2; D is ambiguous. V was clipped by 3 bases and J by 0 bases, with 8 bases between them. Per germline, CDR1 SEHNR and CDR2 FQNEAQ (reference sequence). This CDR3 is 15 amino acids long. For the CDR3, the DNA is TGTGCCAGCAGCTTCGGCAGCACGAACACCGGGGAGCTGTTTTTT. Its protein is CASSFGSTNTGELFF.

The chain couples TRBV6-5 to TRBJ1-2; 9 nucleotides align to TRBD1. Per the germline V gene, CDR1 is MNHEY and CDR2 is SVGAGI. V lost 5 bases to trimming and J lost 6 bases; unmatched junction nucleotides: 10. The CDR3 runs to 15 residues. CDR3 loop: CASSPADRGTHGYTF. For the CDR3, the DNA is TGTGCCAGCAGTCCGGCAGACAGGGGGACGCATGGCTACACCTTC.

This clone came up once. The genes are TRBV4-1 and TRBJ1-5; tentatively, D is TRBD1 (5 bases). This CDR3 contains 16 residues. Germline CDR1 is MGHRA and CDR2 is YSYEKL. The V and J ends lost 0 bases and 6 bases respectively, with 15 bases between them. CDR3 DNA sequence: TGCGCCAGCAGCCAAGATGGGAGGGGAGTCCGTCAGCCCCAGCATTTT. Its protein is CASSQDGRGVRQPQHF.

This clone occurred once. V gene TRBV5-8 combines with J gene TRBJ2-2; TRBD1 might be the D (6 bases). The germline CDR1 and CDR2 sequences are SGHTS and YDEGEE. The V gene lost 4 bases and the J gene lost 2 bases, with 9 bases spanning the gap. This CDR3 region has 14 residues. The CDR3 protein is CASSGDINTGELFF. The CDR3 DNA sequence: TGTGCCAGCAGCGGGGACATTAACACCGGGGAGCTGTTTTTT.

The chain's CDR3 is CASSADTDTQYF. Written as DNA, the CDR3 is TGCGCCAGCAGCGCGGACACAGATACGCAGTATTTT. The rearrangement links TRBV5-1 to TRBJ2-3; D uncertain. This CDR3 is built from 12 residues. The V gene lost 4 bases and the J gene lost 2 bases, with 5 bases spanning the gap. Germline V gene sequence: CDR1 SGHRS, CDR2 YFSETQ.

J is TRBJ2-1 and V is TRBV6-1; TRBD2 agrees at 9 bases. Germline CDR1 and CDR2: MNHNS and SASEGT. CDR3 length: 18 residues. The trim removed 1 base at V and 3 bases at J, leaving 10 bases unmatched. CDR3 sequence: CASSEGRWASGVYNEQFF. The DNA for the CDR3 is TGTGCCAGCAGTGAAGGGCGGTGGGCTAGCGGGGTCTACAATGAGCAGTTCTTC.